Following are 9 T cell receptor beta chains from one sample sequenced in a study of T cells in Graves' hyperthyroidism and ophthalmopathy (dated by TCRdb to between 2017 and 2020). Receptors were amplified or captured by multiplex PCR. Sequencing relied on an Illumina HiSeq 2000. The TCR beta CDR3 regions were amplified from RNA transcripts. The TCR CDR3 was subjected to a first round of RT-PCR using the HTBI primer set and the Qiagen OneStep RT-PCR kit. TCRdb reprocessed the public reads (quality trimming at Q25 with fastp, clone calling with MiXCR) and kept in-frame beta chains. One record per CDR3 amino acid sequence lists the most common genes and DNA. The sample records 350,000 to 400,000 distinct CDR3 sequences, roughly 18% of which are singletons. Jointly, the top ten make up about 38% of the sample. The specimen was blood. The receptor set was obtained from a young man with Graves' ophthalmopathy.

The rearrangement joins TRBV3-1 to TRBJ2-1, with TRBD1 matching 11 bases. J gave up 6 bases and V 2 bases, and 3 bases lay outside the gene matches. Germline V gene lookup returns CDR1 LGHDT and CDR2 YNNKEL (reference sequence). The CDR3 has 15 amino acids. The CDR3, as DNA: TGTGCCAGCAGCCAAACCGGACAGGGGGCCAATGAGCAGTTCTTC. Protein sequence: CASSQTGQGANEQFF.

This clonotype showed up many times. The V and J genes are TRBV11-3 and TRBJ1-1; 9 bases are shared with TRBD1. V shed 5 bases, J shed 8 bases, and the junction held 6 bases outside the gene matches. This CDR3 is 13 amino acids long. Germline CDR1 SGHNT, CDR2 YENEEA. In DNA form, the CDR3 reads TGTGCCAGCAGCCCCTCCGGGACAGGGGAAGCTTTCTTT. Residues: CASSPSGTGEAFF.

This chain uses TRBV11-2 with TRBJ1-1; D is unresolved. V lost 1 base and J 6 bases, leaving 12 bases between the germline ends. The CDR3 has 14 amino acids. Germline-derived CDR1 and CDR2 are SGHAT and FQNNGV. The CDR3 reads CASSLVSAGPEAFF. CDR3 sequence (DNA): TGTGCCAGCAGCTTAGTCTCTGCTGGCCCTGAAGCTTTCTTT.

This clonotype has ten or more counts. This chain connects TRBV18 to TRBJ2-4; 9 bases match TRBD1. V dropped 3 bases and J dropped 5; count of bases not matched to a gene: 5. The CDR3 totals 15 residues. Germline assignment: CDR1 KGHSH and CDR2 LQKENI. The CDR3 sequence is CASSPEQGAQNIQYF. The CDR3, as DNA: TGTGCCAGCTCACCCGAACAGGGGGCACAAAACATTCAGTACTTC.

Ten or more counts support this clonotype. The V gene is TRBV28, the J gene TRBJ1-2; D uncertain. Looked up from germline, CDR1 is MDHEN and CDR2 is SYDVKM. V shed 3 bases and J shed 4 bases, with 9 bases lying between them. The CDR3 consists of 13 residues. CDR3 sequence reads: CASSFSAVYGYTF. The DNA for the CDR3 is TGTGCCAGCAGTTTTTCCGCCGTCTATGGCTACACCTTC.

Notes on this clonotype: A much bigger clone sits one base away, suggesting this may be a read error. The CDR3 protein is CASTLSGGSDNEQYF. The CDR3 DNA sequence: TGTGCCAGCACCCTAAGCGGGGGGTCAGACAATGAGCAGTACTTC. This chain links TRBV27 with TRBJ2-1, with TRBD2 matching 9 bases. TRBJ2-7 matches the DNA end more closely, so the J call is doubtful. CDR3 size: 15 residues. From germline, CDR1 is MNHEY and CDR2 SMNVEV (reference sequence).

This clonotype was detected many times. The chain couples TRBV7-3 to TRBJ2-3; 11 nucleotides match TRBD1. Looked up from germline, CDR1 is SGHTA and CDR2 is FQGTGA. The CDR3 runs to 15 residues. The junction had 4 bases not matched to a gene; V was cut back by 5 bases and J by 3 bases. CDR3 DNA sequence: TGTGCCAGCAGCCCCGGGACAGGGGGAACAGATACGCAGTATTTT. It translates to CASSPGTGGTDTQYF.

This clonotype was detected ten times or more. The CDR3 DNA follows: TGTGCCAGCACCATAATGGGGGATACGCAGTATTTT. It yields the protein CASTIMGDTQYF. The chain combines TRBV3-1 with TRBJ2-3; no definite D call. The CDR3 consists of 12 residues. CDR1 LGHDT and CDR2 YNNKEL come from the germline V gene (reference sequence). The V end was cut by 7 bases, the J end by 6 bases, with 11 bases between.

This clonotype was seen many times. The chain is built from TRBV27 and TRBJ2-2; D is unclear. The V end lost 4 bases, the J end lost 2 bases, and 8 bases lay between the germline ends. This CDR3 comprises 14 residues. Germline values: CDR1 MNHEY, CDR2 SMNVEV (reference sequence). Written as DNA, the CDR3 is TGTGCCAGCAGTTACCGGGTTAACACCGGGGAGCTGTTTTTT. Protein: CASSYRVNTGELFF.